These T cell receptor beta chains were read from a single sample in a study of CD8 T cells in ankylosing spondylitis. TCRdb re-derived calls from the 5' RACE reads in MiXCR, one entry per CDR3 protein. This sample has approximately 35,000 distinct CDR3 sequences; approximately 15% occur once, and the top ten carry 35% to 45%. Sequenced material: blood. These receptors were taken from a male donor with ankylosing spondylitis or in good health (not recorded which). Both conserved end residues are part of each CDR3. D genes are given only for firm matches. Clone size appears in some rows only: once, few, many, or a class for an expanded clone.

J	V	size	D	DNA	CDR3
TRBJ1-1	TRBV5-6	once	NA	TGTGCCAGCAGCTTGGTCCCGGGGAGGAACACTGAAGCTTTCTTT	CASSLVPGRNTEAFF
TRBJ2-1	TRBV12-3/TRBV12-4	NA	TRBD2	TGTGCCAGCAGCCAACGAGCAAACAGCGGGAGTGAGCAGTTCTTC	CASSQRANSGSEQFF
TRBJ1-4	TRBV28	few	NA	TGTGCCAGCAGTTTCCTCGGGGCCAATAATGAAAAACTGTTTTTT	CASSFLGANNEKLFF
TRBJ2-2	TRBV4-3	few	NA	TGCGCCAGCAGCCGAACTAGCACCGGGGAGCTGTTTTTT	CASSRTSTGELFF
TRBJ2-7	TRBV5-1	few	NA	TGCGCCAGCAGCTCCAACTACGAGCAGTACTTC	CASSSNYEQYF
TRBJ2-3	TRBV21-1	NA	NA	TGTGCCAGCAGCAAACGGCGCACAGATACGCAGTATTTT	CASSKRRTDTQYF
TRBJ2-5	TRBV5-1	few	TRBD2	TGCGCCAGCAGCACGATACCGGGACTAATTAGCGAGACCCAGTACTTC	CASSTIPGLISETQYF
TRBJ2-5	TRBV29-1	few	NA	TGCAGCGTTGAAGATCGACGGCTTTTCGAGACCCAGTACTTC	CSVEDRRLFETQYF
TRBJ2-1	TRBV29-1	NA	TRBD1	TGCGGCGTTGAGGACAGGGACCCCTACAATGAGCAGTTCTTC	CGVEDRDPYNEQFF
TRBJ1-4	TRBV15	few	NA	TGTGCCACCAGCAGTGGGGACGGTAATGAAAAACTGTTTTTT	CATSSGDGNEKLFF
TRBJ1-1	TRBV7-6	NA	TRBD1	TGTGCCAGCAGCGTACAGGGGGCGCTTTCCACTGAAGCTTTCTTT	CASSVQGALSTEAFF
TRBJ2-5	TRBV28	few	TRBD1	TGTGCCAGCAGGGGGACAGGGGGCTTACTAGGCGTGACCCAGTACTTC	CASRGTGGLLGVTQYF
TRBJ1-4	TRBV11-2	NA	NA	TGTGCCAGCAGCGAAGGAGGCACAACTAATGAAAAACTGTTTTTT	CASSEGGTTNEKLFF
TRBJ2-1	TRBV25-1	few	TRBD2	TGTGCCAGCAGTCTCCCGGGGGGACACAATGAGCAGTTCTTC	CASSLPGGHNEQFF
TRBJ2-1	TRBV7-2	few	NA	TGTGCCAGCAGCTTAGAAGGCCGATTATACAATGAGCAGTTCTTC	CASSLEGRLYNEQFF